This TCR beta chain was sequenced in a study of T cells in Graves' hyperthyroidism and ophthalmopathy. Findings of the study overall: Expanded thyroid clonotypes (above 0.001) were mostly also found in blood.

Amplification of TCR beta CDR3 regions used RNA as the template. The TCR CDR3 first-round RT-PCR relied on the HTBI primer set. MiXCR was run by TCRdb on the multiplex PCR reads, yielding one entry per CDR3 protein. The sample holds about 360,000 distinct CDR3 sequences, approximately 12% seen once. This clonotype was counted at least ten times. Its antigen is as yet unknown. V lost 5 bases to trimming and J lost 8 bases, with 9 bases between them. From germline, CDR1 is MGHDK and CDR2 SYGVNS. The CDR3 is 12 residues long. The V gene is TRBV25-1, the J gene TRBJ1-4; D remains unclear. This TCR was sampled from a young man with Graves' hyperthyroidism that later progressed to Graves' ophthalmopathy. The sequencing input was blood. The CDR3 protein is CASSPHKEKLFF. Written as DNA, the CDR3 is TGTGCCAGCAGTCCGCACAAAGAAAAACTGTTTTTT. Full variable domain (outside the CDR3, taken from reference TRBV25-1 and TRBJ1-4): EADIYQTPRYLVIGTGKKITLECSQTMGHDKMYWYQQDPGMELHLIHYSYGVNSTEKGDLSSESTVSRIRTEHFPLTLESARPSHTSQYLCASSPHKEKLFFGSGTQLSVL.